This T cell receptor beta chain was identified during a study of beta chain features in type 1 diabetes. Trimming removed 0 bases from V and 5 bases from J, with 13 bases in between. CDR1 and CDR2 from the germline V gene are GTSNPN and SVGIG (reference sequence). The CDR3 runs 15 residues. Expressed TCRB transcripts got sequenced, as all isolated RNA was reverse transcribed. Only in-frame clones appear in the TCRdb table, and some are missing; sequencing was by immunoSEQ multiplex PCR. Found here are more than 350,000 clones, around 10% of them singletons; the top ten hold over 0.04%. Sequences were obtained from naive CD4+ T cells from blood. This receptor was identified in a woman between 18 and 29 years old in good health. The chain has TRBV30 and TRBJ1-4; perhaps TRBD1 as D (5 bases). The CDR3 region is CAWSVLGAANEKLFF. The CDR3 DNA sequence: TGTGCCTGGAGTGTACTAGGGGCAGCAAATGAAAAACTGTTTTTT.